This T cell receptor beta chain was sequenced for a study of blood T cells in healthy people across ages. For the study at large: In model experiments, template switching was able to capture about one barcoded beta molecule for every two T cells that were present.

Using a J-beta primer mix together with a sample-barcoded 5' primer, a second PCR was run for about 6 to 11 cycles. A single record per CDR3 protein comes from TCRdb applying MiXCR to the 5' RACE reads. Of roughly 860,000 distinct CDR3 sequences listed, around 68% were seen once; the top ten hold around 30%. Caucasian individuals from Russia who were healthy and aged about 6 to 95 acted as donors. The germline V gene encodes CDR1 SNHLY and CDR2 FYNNEI. V shed 8 bases and J shed 3 bases, with 14 bases lying between them. The CDR3 has 13 amino acids. The sequenced sample consisted of blood. The receptor was derived from a man aged 30 to 45 in good health. The rearrangement uses TRBV2 and TRBJ2-7; D may be TRBD1 (5 bases). For the CDR3, the DNA is TGTGCCAGCGAAACGACAGCAAGCTACGAGCAGTACTTC. It codes for CASETTASYEQYF.